Following are 29 T cell receptor beta chains from one sample sequenced in a study of blood T cell repertoires in COVID-19. TCRdb's copy holds only in-frame clones and misses some; the assay was immunoSEQ multiplex PCR. The sample contains fewer than 250,000 clones, approximately 80% of which appear only once. The sequenced sample consisted of peripheral blood. The origin of the receptors is a man in his 60s with acute or convalescent COVID-19.

This chain links TRBV7-3 with TRBJ2-5; D gene uncertain. CDR1 and CDR2 (germline): SGHTA, FQGTGA. This CDR3 spans 12 amino acids. V lost 3 bases and J 7 bases, leaving 9 bases between the germline ends. CDR3 nucleotide sequence: TGTGCCAGCAGCTTGGCATCAGGGACCCAGTACTTC. Encoded protein: CASSLASGTQYF.

V gene TRBV4-2 combines with J gene TRBJ2-6; D is uncertain. The V end lost 0 bases, the J end lost 4 bases, and 4 bases lay between the germline ends. The CDR3 consists of 14 residues. The germline CDR1 and CDR2 sequences are LGHNA and YNFKEQ. The CDR3, as DNA: TGTGCCAGCAGCCAAGACTCCGGGGCCAACGTCCTGACTTTC. This encodes CASSQDSGANVLTF.

V and J are TRBV24-1 and TRBJ2-1; 13 bases are a match to TRBD2. Trimming took 3 bases from V and 7 from J; bases not matched to a gene: 11. The CDR3 is 18 amino acids. Per germline, CDR1 KGHDR and CDR2 SFDVKD. CDR3 sequence: CATSDTLGTSGIINEQFF. The CDR3 nucleotides read TGTGCCACCAGTGATACCCTCGGGACTAGCGGGATTATTAATGAGCAGTTCTTC.

The chain is built from TRBV4-1 and TRBJ2-3; TRBD1 matches at 9 bases. V trimming: 4 bases; J trimming: 3 bases; junction bases outside the gene matches: 8. Per germline, CDR1 MGHRA and CDR2 YSYEKL. The CDR3 spans 16 residues. The CDR3 region is CASSPGTGSGTDTQYF. The CDR3 nucleotides are TGCGCCAGCAGCCCCGGGACAGGGTCGGGGACAGATACGCAGTATTTT.

This chain uses TRBV6-5 with TRBJ2-7, with TRBD1 as a possible D gene (5 bases). This CDR3 has 15 amino acids. Germline lookup yields CDR1 MNHEY and CDR2 SVGAGI. Trimming left V 6 bases short and J 2 bases short, with 17 bases between. The CDR3 loop is CASSWKGIKTYEQYF. The CDR3 coding sequence is TGTGCCAGCAGCTGGAAGGGGATCAAGACCTACGAGCAGTACTTC.

The chain is built from TRBV6-5 and TRBJ1-2, with TRBD1 as a possible D gene (5 bases). This CDR3 comprises 13 residues. Trimming removed 3 bases at V and 6 bases at J, with 11 bases between. Germline V gene data show CDR1 as MNHEY and CDR2 as SVGAGI. CDR3 sequence: CASSYGGSDGYTF. The CDR3 region has the DNA TGTGCCAGCAGTTATGGGGGGTCGGATGGCTACACCTTC.

The CDR3 DNA sequence: TGCGCCAGCAGCGCGGGGAACTCCTACAATGAGCAGTTCTTC. Its protein product is CASSAGNSYNEQFF. V is TRBV5-1 and J is TRBJ2-1, with D possibly being TRBD2 (6 bases). V lost 4 bases and J 0 bases, leaving 8 bases between the germline ends. Looked up from germline, CDR1 is SGHRS and CDR2 is YFSETQ. CDR3 size: 14 residues.

The chain joins TRBV6-5 to TRBJ1-5, with TRBD1 identical over 11 bases. Trimming took 5 bases from V and 6 from J; bases not matched to a gene: 3. The CDR3 length is 14 residues. CDR1 MNHEY and CDR2 SVGAGI come from the germline V gene. The CDR3 loop is CASSRTGGFQPQHF. The CDR3 bases are TGTGCCAGCAGTCGGACAGGGGGCTTTCAGCCCCAGCATTTT.

The rearrangement uses TRBV29-1 and TRBJ2-2, with a weak D call TRBD2 (5 bases). With 6 bases removed from V and 3 bases from J, the gap between germline ends came to 11 bases. Germline assignment: CDR1 SQVTM and CDR2 ANQGSEA. The length of the CDR3 is 13 residues. CDR3 in amino acids: CSVRADYTGELFF. In DNA, the CDR3 is TGCAGCGTGCGGGCGGACTACACCGGGGAGCTGTTTTTT.

This sequence joins TRBV27 and TRBJ1-1, with 7 positions matching TRBD1. CDR3 size: 17 residues. V shed 6 bases and J 0 bases; nucleotides not matched to a gene: 13. CDR1 and CDR2 from the germline V gene are MNHEY and SMNVEV (reference sequence). CDR3 sequence reads: CASSPTPGQTLNTEAFF. CDR3 DNA sequence: TGTGCCAGCAGCCCTACTCCGGGACAGACTCTGAACACTGAAGCTTTCTTT.

V is TRBV6-5 and J is TRBJ2-7; 10 positions agree with TRBD2. Germline lookup yields CDR1 MNHEY and CDR2 SVGAGI. This CDR3 has 14 residues. Trimming cost V 6 bases and J 3 bases; bases outside gene matches: 5. CDR3 sequence (DNA): TGTGCCAGCAGATCGACTAGCGGGCTCTACGAGCAGTACTTC. This translates into CASRSTSGLYEQYF.

The chain employs TRBV9 and TRBJ1-5; 11 positions agree with TRBD1. V shed 3 bases and J 6 bases; nucleotides not matched to a gene: 5. The germline V gene encodes CDR1 SGDLS and CDR2 YYNGEE. This CDR3 is 15 amino acids long. CDR3 protein: CASSAGQGASQPQHF. The CDR3, as DNA: TGTGCCAGCAGCGCCGGACAGGGGGCGAGTCAGCCCCAGCATTTT.

The chain carries TRBV9 and TRBJ2-7; TRBD2 matches at 10 bases. CDR1 and CDR2 from the germline V gene are SGDLS and YYNGEE. The trim removed 4 bases at V and 3 bases at J, leaving 7 bases unmatched. This CDR3 is 15 amino acids long. The CDR3 bases are TGTGCCAGCAGCCCCCTAGCGGGGGCGGGCTACGAGCAGTACTTC. This gives the protein CASSPLAGAGYEQYF.

The chain links TRBV12-3 or TRBV12-4 to TRBJ2-7; the D gene is possibly TRBD2 (6 bases). Trimming stripped 3 bases from V and 7 bases from J, with 13 bases between. The CDR3 totals 13 residues. The CDR3 DNA is TGTGCCAGCAGTTTCCAGGGACTGGGGGAGCAGTACTTC. This sequence encodes CASSFQGLGEQYF.

This clone showed up just once. The chain joins TRBV27 to TRBJ2-7, with D perhaps matching TRBD2 (7 bases). With 2 bases removed from V and 11 bases from J, the gap between germline ends came to 19 bases. This CDR3 is built from 14 residues. The V gene's germline CDR1 is MNHEY and CDR2 SMNVEV (reference sequence). The CDR3 DNA reads as TGTGCCAGCAGTTTAAACAGGGAGGGGCGGGGAGAGTACTTC. This encodes CASSLNREGRGEYF.

The V call is TRBV18, the J call TRBJ2-1, with TRBD1 matching over 9 bases. The J segment lost 1 base and the V segment lost 5 bases, leaving 6 bases of the junction unmatched. Germline CDR1 and CDR2: KGHSH and LQKENI. The CDR3 has 16 amino acids. The CDR3 sequence is CASSNRGLQSYNEQFF. The CDR3 DNA follows: TGTGCCAGCTCAAACAGGGGGCTACAATCCTACAATGAGCAGTTCTTC.

This clone has more than one count but fewer than ten. The rearrangement links TRBV14 to TRBJ2-1; 9 bases fit TRBD2. The germline V gene encodes CDR1 SGHDN and CDR2 FVKESK. V was clipped by 3 bases and J by 7 bases; unmatched bases: 4. This CDR3 spans 14 amino acids. The CDR3 DNA follows: TGTGCCAGCAGCCAGCGGGGGGGGCCAAATGAGCAGTTCTTC. Translated, it gives CASSQRGGPNEQFF.

The CDR3 here is CASSLSLGELFF. CDR3 bases: TGTGCCAGCAGTTTATCACTCGGGGAGCTGTTTTTT. This sequence joins TRBV27 and TRBJ2-2; no clear D. The CDR3 loop spans 12 amino acids. V was trimmed by 0 bases and J by 7 bases, leaving 3 bases between them. Germline CDR1 MNHEY, CDR2 SMNVEV (reference sequence).

This clone was found a few times. The chain is built from TRBV6-5 and TRBJ2-7; 10 positions agree with TRBD1. Losses at the gene ends were 6 bases for V and 0 bases for J; bases not matched to a gene: 5. Germline lookup yields CDR1 MNHEY and CDR2 SVGAGI. This CDR3 is 15 amino acids long. As DNA, the CDR3 is TGTGCCAGCAGACCCGACAGGGGGCCCTCCTACGAGCAGTACTTC. It codes for CASRPDRGPSYEQYF.

The chain couples TRBV7-9 to TRBJ2-4, with 7 bases matching TRBD2. The V segment lost 5 bases and the J segment 3 bases; nucleotides outside the gene matches: 10. Germline loops: CDR1 SEHNR, CDR2 FQNEAQ (reference sequence). This CDR3 is 16 amino acids long. The CDR3 DNA is TGTGCCAGCAGCCCTCGACTAGCCTTAATCAAAAACATTCAGTACTTC. This codes for CASSPRLALIKNIQYF. Complete variable domain (other parts from reference TRBV7-9 and TRBJ2-4): DTGVSQNPRHKITKRGQNVTFRCDPISEHNRLYWYRQTLGQGPEFLTYFQNEAQLEKSRLLSDRFSAERPKGSFSTLEIQRTEQGDSAMYLCASSPRLALIKNIQYFGAGTRLSVL.

In this sample, this clone turned up many times. This sample also contains other DNA sequences that code for the same CDR3. The chain uses TRBV9 and TRBJ1-2; D might be TRBD1 (5 bases). Germline CDR1 and CDR2: SGDLS and YYNGEE. This CDR3 has 14 amino acids. V was trimmed by 0 bases and J by 4 bases, leaving 10 bases between them. The CDR3 DNA reads TGTGCCAGCAGCGTAGACGACAGAGGCTATGGCTACACCTTC. This codes for CASSVDDRGYGYTF.

This rearrangement joins TRBV30 to TRBJ1-1; a weak D match, TRBD1 (6 bases). CDR3 length: 18 amino acids. Germline values: CDR1 GTSNPN, CDR2 SVGIG (reference sequence). The V end lost 2 bases, the J end lost 1 base, and 23 bases lay between the germline ends. In nucleotides, the CDR3 is TGTGCCTGGAGTACTCTTCCCCCCTCACAGGGAGCGAACACTGAAGCTTTCTTT. Translating gives CAWSTLPPSQGANTEAFF.

J is TRBJ1-2 and V is TRBV5-1; D possibly corresponds to TRBD1 (6 bases). The V gene's germline CDR1 is SGHRS and CDR2 YFSETQ. Trimming left V 6 bases short and J 2 bases short, with 14 bases between. The CDR3 loop spans 14 amino acids. This CDR3 is CASTEPGHNYGYTF. CDR3 nucleotide sequence: TGCGCCAGCACCGAGCCGGGACACAACTATGGCTACACCTTC.

The chain couples TRBV6-5 to TRBJ2-7; D possibly corresponds to TRBD2 (5 bases). In germline, CDR1 is MNHEY, CDR2 SVGAGI. Trimming left V 3 bases short and J 0 bases short, with 9 bases between. The CDR3 consists of 14 residues. CDR3 sequence (DNA): TGTGCCAGCAGTTATGATACTAGCTCCTACGAGCAGTACTTC. Its protein is CASSYDTSSYEQYF.

The chain couples TRBV9 to TRBJ1-4, with D unresolved. Germline values: CDR1 SGDLS, CDR2 YYNGEE. The CDR3 loop spans 16 amino acids. V was trimmed by 0 bases and J by 2 bases, leaving 11 bases between them. CDR3 sequence reads: CASSVGSGNTNEKLFF. CDR3 nucleotide sequence: TGTGCCAGCAGCGTAGGCTCGGGGAACACTAATGAAAAACTGTTTTTT.

The chain is built from TRBV6-5 and TRBJ1-6, with TRBD1 matching over 10 bases. V shed 0 bases, J shed 10 bases, and the junction held 3 bases outside the gene matches. The germline gives CDR1 MNHEY, CDR2 SVGAGI. CDR3 size: 15 residues. The CDR3, as DNA: TGTGCCAGCAGTTACTCGACAGGGGGCGGGTCACCCCTCCACTTT. Translating gives CASSYSTGGGSPLHF.

The chain uses TRBV7-9 and TRBJ1-2, with 8 positions matching TRBD1. The length of the CDR3 is 16 residues. Unmatched junction bases numbered 9, after V lost 5 bases and J lost 1 base. The germline gives CDR1 SEHNR, CDR2 FQNEAQ (reference sequence). In DNA form, the CDR3 reads TGTGCCAGCAGCGCCACCCGGGACAGGAGTAACTATGGCTACACCTTC. Its protein is CASSATRDRSNYGYTF. The whole variable domain, remainder taken from reference TRBV7-9 and TRBJ1-2, is DTGVSQNPRHKITKRGQNVTFRCDPISEHNRLYWYRQTLGQGPEFLTYFQNEAQLEKSRLLSDRFSAERPKGSFSTLEIQRTEQGDSAMYLCASSATRDRSNYGYTFGSGTRLTVV.

This clone was seen just once. The chain combines TRBV4-2 with TRBJ1-1; D not resolved. CDR1 is LGHNA and CDR2 is YNFKEQ in the germline V gene. Trimming took 11 bases from V and 0 from J, leaving 13 bases between them. There are 13 residues in the CDR3. The chain's CDR3 is CASTSTVNTEAFF. The CDR3 DNA reads TGTGCCTCAACTTCAACGGTGAACACTGAAGCTTTCTTT.

The rearrangement links TRBV27 to TRBJ1-2, with TRBD1 matching over 8 bases. The CDR3 loop spans 15 amino acids. V was clipped by 5 bases and J by 6 bases; unmatched bases: 11. CDR1 and CDR2 (germline): MNHEY, SMNVEV (reference sequence). Here the CDR3 DNA reads TGTGCCAGCAGTCTATTTACAGGGGGGTTCGATGGCTACACCTTC. Translating gives CASSLFTGGFDGYTF.